Listed here are 8 T cell receptor beta chains from one sample, sequenced in a study of neurological immune-mediated disorders. TCRdb ran MiXCR on the 5' RACE reads and lists one entry per CDR3 protein. The sample records about 16,000 distinct CDR3 sequences, under 15% being singletons. Sequencing was carried out using PBMCs. The receptors derive from a man between 60 and 70 years old with HTLV-1-associated myelopathy (HAM/TSP).

This clonotype was found many times. The chain combines TRBV20-1 with TRBJ1-4, with 9 positions matching TRBD1. Germline CDR1 DFQATT, CDR2 SNEGSKA (reference sequence). This CDR3 is built from 14 residues. Unmatched junction bases numbered 6, after V lost 3 bases and J lost 7 bases. Here the CDR3 reads CSASPGTGTEKLFF. The CDR3 region has the DNA TGCAGTGCTAGCCCCGGGACAGGGACTGAAAAACTGTTTTTT.

The chain employs TRBV12-3 or TRBV12-4 and TRBJ2-7; 7 nucleotides align to TRBD2. The CDR3 has 13 residues. V lost 3 bases, J lost 3 bases, and 2 bases stayed unmatched. DNA of the CDR3: TGTGCCAGCAGTTTCAGGGAGGGCTACGAGCAGTACTTC. Protein sequence: CASSFREGYEQYF.

This clonotype appeared many times. The CDR3: CSALGNTEAFF. The CDR3 coding sequence is TGCAGCGCTTTGGGTAACACTGAAGCTTTCTTT. V and J are TRBV29-1 and TRBJ1-1; no clear D gene. The CDR3 runs 11 residues. Germline V gene sequence: CDR1 SQVTM, CDR2 ANQGSEA. Between the trimmed V and J ends, which lost 7 bases and 2 bases, there was a span of 8 bases.

This clonotype appeared once. This rearrangement joins TRBV20-1 to TRBJ2-1; TRBD1 matches at 11 bases. CDR1 and CDR2 (germline): DFQATT, SNEGSKA (reference sequence). With 6 bases clipped from V and 10 bases from J, the junction kept 11 bases outside the gene matches. The CDR3 length is 14 residues. The CDR3 spells CSAARGQGVVEQFF. CDR3 DNA: TGCAGTGCCGCGAGGGGACAGGGGGTGGTCGAGCAGTTCTTC.

This clonotype has at least ten counts. The rearrangement joins TRBV5-1 to TRBJ2-1, with 10 bases identical to TRBD2. The CDR3 runs 15 residues. V lost 4 bases, J lost 8 bases, and 9 bases stayed unmatched. In germline, CDR1 is SGHRS, CDR2 YFSETQ. The CDR3 coding sequence is TGCGCCAGCAGCCAACGCCTAGCGGGGGCCGATGAGCAGTTCTTC. It specifies CASSQRLAGADEQFF. The variable domain in full, with the rest retrieved from reference TRBV5-1 and TRBJ2-1, is KAGVTQTPRYLIKTRGQQVTLSCSPISGHRSVSWYQQTPGQGLQFLFEYFSETQRNKGNFPGRFSGRQFSNSRSEMNVSTLELGDSALYLCASSQRLAGADEQFFGPGTRLTVL.

There are many counts of this clonotype. The rearrangement links TRBV6-6 to TRBJ2-5; 13 positions match TRBD2. This CDR3 contains 17 residues. V was clipped by 0 bases and J by 4 bases; unmatched bases: 5. The germline V gene encodes CDR1 MNHNY and CDR2 SVGAGI (reference sequence). The CDR3 DNA follows: TGTGCCAGCAGTTACTCGACGGGACTAGCGGGGTTAGAGACCCAGTACTTC. This encodes CASSYSTGLAGLETQYF.

The table lists this clonotype with many counts. V is TRBV11-2 and J is TRBJ2-5; TRBD2 aligns across 8 bases. CDR1 and CDR2 (germline): SGHAT, FQNNGV. The ends lost 5 bases at V and 5 bases at J; junction bases unmatched: 7. The CDR3 is 14 residues long. CDR3 in amino acids: CASSPGGRGETQYF. CDR3 sequence (DNA): TGTGCCAGCAGCCCGGGGGGGCGCGGGGAGACCCAGTACTTC.

This clonotype was recorded at least ten times. CDR3 loop: CASSPSTGGGTEAFF. The CDR3 DNA reads as TGTGCCAGCAGTCCCAGTACAGGGGGGGGCACTGAAGCTTTCTTT. The rearrangement uses TRBV28 and TRBJ1-1, with 8 positions matching TRBD1. CDR1 is MDHEN, CDR2 SYDVKM, per germline. The CDR3 is made up of 15 amino acids. V lost 5 bases, J lost 4 bases, and 9 bases stayed unmatched.